The 28 T cell receptor beta chains below were found in one sample sequenced in a study of T cell responses to AZD1222 COVID-19 vaccine. Using immunoSEQ multiplex PCR, the repertoire was profiled, and TCRdb retains in-frame clones only, with some absent. The data hold around 120,000 clones, with approximately 90% observed a single time. Here the sequenced sample was peripheral blood, taken 28 days after the second AZD1222 dose. The receptors were gathered from an adult who received the AZD1222 COVID-19 vaccine.

The chain uses TRBV2 and TRBJ1-6; D remains ambiguous. V was pared by 8 bases and J by 4 bases, with 15 bases between. There are 15 residues in the CDR3. Germline CDR1 reads SNHLY; CDR2 reads FYNNEI. The CDR3: CASHPDWSYNSPLHF. The CDR3 coding sequence is TGTGCCAGCCACCCAGACTGGTCTTATAATTCACCCCTCCACTTT.

This chain uses TRBV4-3 with TRBJ2-3, with D possibly being TRBD1 (6 bases). Per germline, CDR1 LGHNA and CDR2 YSLEER. V was clipped by 5 bases and J by 2 bases, with 17 bases between them. The CDR3 contains 16 residues. CDR3 protein: CASSKGAGAHTDTQYF. CDR3 DNA sequence: TGCGCCAGCAGCAAAGGGGCAGGGGCACACACAGATACGCAGTATTTT.

This chain joins TRBV27 and TRBJ2-7; no reliable D call. The V and J ends lost 6 bases and 0 bases respectively, with 15 bases between them. Germline values: CDR1 MNHEY, CDR2 SMNVEV (reference sequence). The CDR3 spans 15 residues. CDR3 protein: CASSPRGFSSYEQYF. For the CDR3, the DNA is TGTGCCAGCAGCCCGAGAGGTTTTAGCTCCTACGAGCAGTACTTC.

The chain couples TRBV6-2 or TRBV6-3 to TRBJ2-3; D gene unclear. The CDR3 has 16 residues. The germline V gene encodes CDR1 MNHEY and CDR2 SVGEGT. The germline V and J ends were trimmed by 4 bases and 6 bases, with 20 bases remaining between them. CDR3: CASSSNKLAGMDTQYF. The CDR3 DNA reads as TGTGCCAGCAGTTCGAATAAGCTCGCCGGTATGGATACGCAGTATTTT.

This clone was seen a single time. The V and J genes are TRBV4-1 and TRBJ2-1; unclear D gene. CDR1 and CDR2 (germline): MGHRA, YSYEKL. Trimming left V 1 base short and J 5 bases short, with 15 bases between. The length of the CDR3 is 16 residues. CDR3 DNA sequence: TGCGCCAGCAGCCAAGGGGTGTCACTTTCCGACAATGAGCAGTTCTTC. This gives the protein CASSQGVSLSDNEQFF.

The chain joins TRBV19 to TRBJ2-3; D perhaps matches TRBD2 (5 bases). This CDR3 has 13 amino acids. The germline V and J ends were trimmed by 4 bases and 3 bases, with 8 bases remaining between them. Germline CDR1 reads LNHDA; CDR2 reads SQIVND (reference sequence). The CDR3 DNA reads TGTGCCAGTAGTACGGGAAGGACAGATACGCAGTATTTT. Translating gives CASSTGRTDTQYF.

This rearrangement joins TRBV6-5 to TRBJ1-4; 7 bases match TRBD1. The CDR3 has 14 amino acids. V gave up 7 bases and J gave up 5 bases; unmatched junction bases: 7. Germline loops: CDR1 MNHEY, CDR2 SVGAGI. The CDR3 sequence: CASTPGTVNEKLFF. Here the CDR3 DNA reads TGTGCCAGCACTCCGGGGACAGTGAATGAAAAACTGTTTTTT.

This clone was detected once. This chain links TRBV4-2 with TRBJ2-7, with 16 nucleotides matching TRBD2. CDR3 length: 18 amino acids. Trimming removed 1 base from V and 3 bases from J; junction bases left unmatched: 6. Germline CDR1 LGHNA, CDR2 YNFKEQ. The CDR3 is CASSQVGTSGRDFYEQYF. The DNA of the CDR3 is TGTGCCAGCAGCCAAGTCGGGACTAGCGGGAGGGACTTCTACGAGCAGTACTTC.

This clone was seen only a few times. CDR3: CASSETVYGYTF. The CDR3 DNA reads TGTGCCAGCAGTGAGACGGTCTATGGCTACACCTTC. The chain employs TRBV2 and TRBJ1-2; no definite D call. Deletions cut 3 bases from V and 4 bases from J, with 6 bases between. The germline V gene encodes CDR1 SNHLY and CDR2 FYNNEI. CDR3 length: 12 amino acids.

The rearrangement links TRBV12-3 or TRBV12-4 to TRBJ1-4; D call uncertain. Trimming cost V 3 bases and J 7 bases, with 3 bases left between them. The CDR3 runs 11 residues. This CDR3 reads CASSFSEKLFF. Here the CDR3 DNA reads TGTGCCAGCAGTTTCAGTGAAAAACTGTTTTTT.

This sequence joins TRBV14 and TRBJ2-5; 9 nucleotides align to TRBD2. CDR1 is SGHDN and CDR2 is FVKESK in the germline V gene. Losses at the gene ends were 1 base for V and 2 bases for J; bases not matched to a gene: 8. The CDR3 spans 17 residues. CDR3 loop: CASSQGSRGGRQETQYF. In DNA, the CDR3 is TGTGCCAGCAGCCAAGGTTCGCGGGGGGGGAGACAAGAGACCCAGTACTTC.

CDR3 bases: TGCAGCGTTGAATTCCCATTAGTTTACAATGAGCAGTTCTTC. Translating gives CSVEFPLVYNEQFF. The chain has TRBV29-1 and TRBJ2-1; no firm D call. There are 14 residues in the CDR3. Germline CDR1 is SQVTM and CDR2 is ANQGSEA. The V and J ends lost 2 bases and 4 bases respectively, with 12 bases between them.

This sequence joins TRBV12-3 or TRBV12-4 and TRBJ1-5; D gene uncertain. Between the trimmed V and J ends, which lost 7 bases and 2 bases, there was a span of 9 bases. CDR3 length: 13 residues. The CDR3 here is CASMRGGNQPQHF. The CDR3 DNA reads as TGTGCCAGCATGCGGGGAGGCAATCAGCCCCAGCATTTT.

The chain is built from TRBV7-9 and TRBJ1-1; no clear D gene. The CDR3 spans 14 residues. V lost 2 bases and J 5 bases, leaving 12 bases between the germline ends. Germline CDR1 SEHNR, CDR2 FQNEAQ (reference sequence). CDR3 amino acids: CASSLSPRGTEAFF. CDR3 bases: TGTGCCAGCAGCTTATCCCCACGGGGAACTGAAGCTTTCTTT.

The chain has TRBV19 and TRBJ1-5; D gene uncertain. The CDR3 extends over 17 amino acids. Looked up from germline, CDR1 is LNHDA and CDR2 is SQIVND (reference sequence). Between the trimmed V and J ends, which lost 4 bases and 7 bases, there was a span of 23 bases. CDR3 protein: CASSTYVLGGNGQPQHF. For the CDR3, the DNA is TGTGCCAGTAGTACGTACGTTTTGGGAGGGAATGGGCAGCCCCAGCATTTT.

The gene calls are TRBV9 and TRBJ1-3; TRBD1 matches 7 bases. Germline assignment: CDR1 SGDLS and CDR2 YYNGEE. J was trimmed by 1 base and V by 3 bases; bases with no gene match: 7. The CDR3 is made up of 16 amino acids. CDR3 loop: CASSGYRGRSGNTIYF. In DNA form, the CDR3 reads TGTGCCAGCAGCGGGTACAGGGGCCGGTCTGGAAACACCATATATTTT.

The V and J genes are TRBV5-1 and TRBJ1-1; D is uncertain. Germline values: CDR1 SGHRS, CDR2 YFSETQ. V dropped 0 bases and J dropped 1 base, with 13 bases sitting between them. CDR3 length equals 16 residues. The CDR3 DNA sequence: TGCGCCAGCAGCTTGGCTGGTGGGGTAGGGAACACTGAAGCTTTCTTT. Amino acids: CASSLAGGVGNTEAFF.

In this sample, this clone turned up a few times. The chain couples TRBV4-3 to TRBJ1-2; 11 nucleotides line up with TRBD1. Per germline, CDR1 LGHNA and CDR2 YSLEER. With V trimmed by 0 bases and J by 4 bases, 4 bases remained unmatched. The CDR3 length is 16 residues. CDR3 amino acids: CASSQEVGTGGYGYTF. The CDR3 DNA reads as TGCGCCAGCAGCCAAGAGGTGGGGACAGGGGGCTATGGCTACACCTTC.

The count of this clone is one. This chain uses TRBV15 with TRBJ2-3; the D gene is possibly TRBD2 (6 bases). CDR1 is LNHNV, CDR2 YYDKDF, per germline (reference sequence). V lost 11 bases and J 2 bases, leaving 14 bases between the germline ends. This CDR3 comprises 13 residues. CDR3 sequence: CAASRGVTDTQYF. CDR3 nucleotides: TGTGCCGCGTCGCGGGGCGTCACAGATACGCAGTATTTT.

The chain couples TRBV21-1 to TRBJ1-4; the tabulated D call, TRBD1, remains unverified against the DNA. TRBV21-1 is given as a pseudogene. The CDR3 consists of 17 residues. CDR3 residues: CASTEGVGDSGPEKLFF. DNA of the CDR3: TGTGCCAGCACCGAGGGCGTCGGGGACAGCGGGCCTGAAAAACTGTTTTTT.

The rearrangement joins TRBV7-9 to TRBJ1-5, with a possible D match to TRBD1 (6 bases). The CDR3 is 15 residues long. Between the trimmed V and J ends, which lost 5 bases and 6 bases, there was a span of 17 bases. The V gene's germline CDR1 is SEHNR and CDR2 FQNEAQ (reference sequence). Here the CDR3 reads CASSGWGHSAQPQHF. DNA of the CDR3: TGTGCCAGCAGCGGTTGGGGACATTCTGCTCAGCCCCAGCATTTT.

The chain employs TRBV18 and TRBJ1-6, with a weak D call TRBD1 (5 bases). Germline lookup yields CDR1 KGHSH and CDR2 LQKENI. V was cut by 6 bases and J by 5 bases, with 8 bases left in between. CDR3 size: 13 residues. In nucleotides, the CDR3 is TGTGCCAGCTCTGCAGGGAATAATTCACCCCTCCACTTT. It is translated as CASSAGNNSPLHF.

This clone showed up just a few times. The chain uses TRBV9 and TRBJ2-7; 11 positions match TRBD2. The CDR3 runs to 15 residues. Germline trimming cut 7 bases from V and 1 base from J; bases unmatched to any gene: 7. Germline-derived CDR1 and CDR2 are SGDLS and YYNGEE. The CDR3 region is CASALGTSGSYEQYF. CDR3 coding DNA: TGTGCCAGCGCCCTAGGGACTAGCGGTTCCTACGAGCAGTACTTC. Full variable domain (remainder filled in from reference TRBV9 and TRBJ2-7): DSGVTQTPKHLITATGQRVTLRCSPRSGDLSVYWYQQSLDQGLQFLIQYYNGEERAKGNILERFSAQQFPDLHSELNLSSLELGDSALYFCASALGTSGSYEQYFGPGTRLTVT.

This rearrangement joins TRBV5-6 to TRBJ1-2, with D unclear. With 4 bases removed from V and 4 bases from J, the gap between germline ends came to 8 bases. This CDR3 comprises 12 residues. The germline V gene has CDR1 SGHDT and CDR2 YYEEEE. CDR3 loop: CASSRTAYGYTF. The CDR3 DNA reads TGTGCCAGCAGCCGCACTGCCTATGGCTACACCTTC.

This clone was recorded once. The chain couples TRBV6-6 to TRBJ1-2, with 11 bases identical to TRBD1. The V and J ends lost 6 bases and 7 bases, in that order; junction bases with no gene match: 4. The CDR3 is 13 residues long. CDR1 is MNHNY and CDR2 is SVGAGI in the germline V gene (reference sequence). The CDR3 sequence is CASRADRGLGYTF. The CDR3 coding sequence is TGTGCCAGCAGAGCGGACAGGGGGCTTGGCTACACCTTC.

The count of this clone is one. This sequence joins TRBV25-1 and TRBJ2-5, with 9 bases matching TRBD1. V lost 4 bases, J lost 4 bases, and 16 bases stayed unmatched. Germline loops: CDR1 MGHDK, CDR2 SYGVNS. The CDR3 consists of 18 residues. DNA of the CDR3: TGTGCCAGCAGTGGTATACGGGGGCCGACAGGGGGTCCAGAGACCCAGTACTTC. This sequence encodes CASSGIRGPTGGPETQYF.

The V call is TRBV6-5, the J call TRBJ2-5; D is perhaps TRBD2 (6 bases). V lost 0 bases, J lost 4 bases, and 15 bases lay in between. The CDR3 totals 16 residues. Germline CDR1 MNHEY, CDR2 SVGAGI. The CDR3 DNA is TGTGCCAGCAGTTACTCACCGCGGGGCTCGGGAGAGACCCAGTACTTC. It translates to CASSYSPRGSGETQYF.

The chain uses TRBV27 and TRBJ2-7, with D unresolved. Germline assignment: CDR1 MNHEY and CDR2 SMNVEV (reference sequence). CDR3 length: 13 amino acids. V lost 6 bases and J 2 bases, leaving 11 bases between the germline ends. CDR3: CASSFTVTYEQYF. The CDR3 DNA reads as TGTGCCAGCAGCTTCACGGTGACCTACGAGCAGTACTTC.